Below are 6 T cell receptor beta chains sequenced from a single sample in a study of cytomegalovirus exposure and HLA in healthy donors. A multiplex PCR was run with 60 Vbeta primers and 13 Jbeta primers. Clones were sequenced by immunoSEQ multiplex PCR, and TCRdb holds only the in-frame ones, with some missing. The data hold about 70,000 clones, with 55% to 75% observed a single time. The sequenced material came from PBMCs. The source of these receptors is a man aged 35-49 years in good health and CMV-seropositive.

The chain uses TRBV27 and TRBJ1-1; weak D call: TRBD1 (5 bases). V was shortened by 5 bases and J by 2 bases, with 9 bases between the two germline ends. Germline V gene data show CDR1 as MNHEY and CDR2 as SMNVEV (reference sequence). The CDR3 runs 13 residues. CDR3 sequence: CASSLQGNTEAFF. The DNA for the CDR3 is TGTGCCAGCAGTCTCCAGGGAAACACTGAAGCTTTCTTT.

This chain joins TRBV6-5 and TRBJ1-1; D perhaps matches TRBD1 (6 bases). The CDR3 length is 16 residues. Deletions cut 0 bases from V and 5 bases from J, with 16 bases between. Per the germline V gene, CDR1 is MNHEY and CDR2 is SVGAGI. CDR3 sequence reads: CASSYSAGAVGTEAFF. CDR3 nucleotides: TGTGCCAGCAGTTACTCGGCAGGGGCCGTGGGGACTGAAGCTTTCTTT.

V is TRBV14 and J is TRBJ2-7; unclear D gene. The V end lost 4 bases, the J end lost 5 bases, and 18 bases lay between the germline ends. The V gene's germline CDR1 is SGHDN and CDR2 FVKESK. There are 15 residues in the CDR3. The CDR3 region has the DNA TGTGCCAGCAGCCTGATCGACAACCCCTGGAACGAGCAGTACTTC. Its translation: CASSLIDNPWNEQYF.

V is TRBV16 and J is TRBJ1-2; 7 bases are shared with TRBD1. J lost 3 bases, V lost 4 bases, and 2 bases had no gene match. Germline V CDR1 and CDR2: KGHSY, FQNENV. The CDR3 runs 13 residues. DNA for the CDR3: TGTGCCAGCAGCCTCGGACAGGACTATGGCTACACCTTC. It specifies CASSLGQDYGYTF.

The chain carries TRBV11-3 and TRBJ2-7; a weak D match, TRBD2 (5 bases). The CDR3 has 12 residues. CDR1 and CDR2 from the germline V gene are SGHNT and YENEEA. Trimming pared 8 bases from V and 3 bases from J, leaving 11 bases between. CDR3 DNA: TGTGCCAGCCGCACTGGGAGCTACGAGCAGTACTTC. Translating gives CASRTGSYEQYF.

The rearrangement links TRBV11-3 to TRBJ2-7; 8 positions match TRBD2. The ends lost 3 bases at V and 10 bases at J; junction bases unmatched: 11. This CDR3 has 14 residues. Germline loops: CDR1 SGHNT, CDR2 YENEEA. This CDR3 reads CASSLMGTRSFQYF. CDR3 in DNA: TGTGCCAGCAGCTTGATGGGGACTAGGAGTTTCCAGTACTTC.